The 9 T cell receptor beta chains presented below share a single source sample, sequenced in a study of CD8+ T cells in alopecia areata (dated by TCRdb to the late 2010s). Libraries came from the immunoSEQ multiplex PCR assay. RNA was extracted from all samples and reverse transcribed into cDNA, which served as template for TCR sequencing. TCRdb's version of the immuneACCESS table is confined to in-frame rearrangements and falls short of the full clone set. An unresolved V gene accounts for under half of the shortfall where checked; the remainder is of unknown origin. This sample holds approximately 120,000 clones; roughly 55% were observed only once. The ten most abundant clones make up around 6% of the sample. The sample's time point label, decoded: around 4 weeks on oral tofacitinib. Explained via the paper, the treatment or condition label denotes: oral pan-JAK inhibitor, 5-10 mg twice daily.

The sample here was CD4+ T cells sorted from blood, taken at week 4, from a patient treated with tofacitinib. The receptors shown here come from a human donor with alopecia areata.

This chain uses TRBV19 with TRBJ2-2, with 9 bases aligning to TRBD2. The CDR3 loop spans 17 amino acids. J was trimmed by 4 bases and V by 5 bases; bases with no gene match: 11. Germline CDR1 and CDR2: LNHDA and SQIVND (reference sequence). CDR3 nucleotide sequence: TGTGCCAGTAGTCCCCCTGGGCTAGCGGGAAGCACCGGGGAGCTGTTTTTT. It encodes CASSPPGLAGSTGELFF.

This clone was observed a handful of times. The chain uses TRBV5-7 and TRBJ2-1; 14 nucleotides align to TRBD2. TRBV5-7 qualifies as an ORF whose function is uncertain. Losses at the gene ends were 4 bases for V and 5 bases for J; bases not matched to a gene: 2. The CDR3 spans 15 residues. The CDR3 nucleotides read TGTGCCAGCAGCCCGGGACTAGCGGGGGACAATGAGCAGTTCTTC. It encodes CASSPGLAGDNEQFF.

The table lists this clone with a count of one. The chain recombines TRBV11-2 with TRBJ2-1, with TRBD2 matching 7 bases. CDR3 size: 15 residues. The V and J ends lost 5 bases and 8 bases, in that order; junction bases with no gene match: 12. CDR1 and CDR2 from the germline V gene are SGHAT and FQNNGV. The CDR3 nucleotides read TGTGCCAGCAGCGCGGGGGTCGGGATTACAGATGAGCAGTTCTTC. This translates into CASSAGVGITDEQFF.

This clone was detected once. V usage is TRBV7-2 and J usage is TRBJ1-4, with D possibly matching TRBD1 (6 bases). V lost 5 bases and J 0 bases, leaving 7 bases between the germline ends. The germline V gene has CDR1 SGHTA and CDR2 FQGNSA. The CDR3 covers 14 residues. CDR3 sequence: CASSRQATNEKLFF. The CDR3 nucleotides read TGTGCCAGCAGCAGACAGGCAACTAATGAAAAACTGTTTTTT.

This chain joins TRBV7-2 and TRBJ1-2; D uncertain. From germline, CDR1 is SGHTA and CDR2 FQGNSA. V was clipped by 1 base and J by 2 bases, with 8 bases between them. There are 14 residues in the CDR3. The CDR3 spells CASSLDRLNYGYTF. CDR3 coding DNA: TGTGCCAGCAGCTTAGACCGGTTGAACTATGGCTACACCTTC.

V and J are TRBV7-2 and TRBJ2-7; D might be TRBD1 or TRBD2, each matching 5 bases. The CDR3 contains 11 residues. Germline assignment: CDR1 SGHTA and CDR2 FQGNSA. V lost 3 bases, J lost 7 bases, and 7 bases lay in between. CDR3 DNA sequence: TGTGCCAGCAGCTTTGGGGGTGAGCAGTACTTC. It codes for CASSFGGEQYF.

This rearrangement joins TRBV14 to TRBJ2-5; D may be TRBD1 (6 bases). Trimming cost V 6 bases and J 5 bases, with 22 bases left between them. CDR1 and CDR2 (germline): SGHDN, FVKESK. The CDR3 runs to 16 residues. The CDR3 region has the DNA TGTGCCAGCAGTAGGGAACCGGGACATCGTATGGAGACCCAGTACTTC. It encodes CASSREPGHRMETQYF.

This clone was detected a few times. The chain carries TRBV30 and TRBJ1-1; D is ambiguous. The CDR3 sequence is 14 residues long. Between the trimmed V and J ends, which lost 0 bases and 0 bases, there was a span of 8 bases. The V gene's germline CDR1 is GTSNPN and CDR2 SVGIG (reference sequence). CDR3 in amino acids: CAWSVLRMNTEAFF. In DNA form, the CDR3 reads TGTGCCTGGAGTGTACTACGGATGAACACTGAAGCTTTCTTT.

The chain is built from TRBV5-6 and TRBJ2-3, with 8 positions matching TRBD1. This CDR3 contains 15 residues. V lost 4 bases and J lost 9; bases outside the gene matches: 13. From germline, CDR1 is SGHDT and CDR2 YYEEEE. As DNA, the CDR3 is TGTGCCAGCAGCCCCCCGGGACAGGTTACATGGACGCAGTATTTT. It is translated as CASSPPGQVTWTQYF.